A single sample is the source of the 21 T cell receptor beta chains below, sequenced in a study of T cell responses to AZD1222 COVID-19 vaccine. Using immunoSEQ multiplex PCR, the repertoire was profiled, and TCRdb retains in-frame clones only, with some absent. The table shows approximately 260,000 clones, with over 90% occurring only once. This sample comprised peripheral blood, obtained on day 0 of AZD1222 vaccination. The source of these receptors is an adult in good health.

This clone was counted a single time. The V and J genes are TRBV7-8 and TRBJ2-1; 7 bases match TRBD1. This CDR3 is 15 amino acids long. Germline V gene data show CDR1 as SGHVS and CDR2 as FQNEAQ. V shed 2 bases and J 6 bases; nucleotides not matched to a gene: 7. DNA for the CDR3: TGTGCCAGCAGCTTAAGTACAGGGGTGGGCAATGAGCAGTTCTTC. This gives the protein CASSLSTGVGNEQFF. The variable domain in full, completed from reference TRBV7-8 and TRBJ2-1, reads GAGVSQSPRYKVAKRGQDVALRCDPISGHVSLFWYQQALGQGPEFLTYFQNEAQLDKSGLPSDRFFAERPEGSVSTLKIQRTQQEDSAVYLCASSLSTGVGNEQFFGPGTRLTVL.

The chain links TRBV14 to TRBJ1-1; D is ambiguous. V gave up 2 bases and J gave up 1 base, with 11 bases separating them. Germline CDR1 SGHDN, CDR2 FVKESK. This CDR3 comprises 15 residues. This chain's CDR3 is CASSQLLQTNTEAFF. Written as DNA, the CDR3 is TGTGCCAGCAGCCAACTACTTCAAACGAACACTGAAGCTTTCTTT.

V and J are TRBV7-9 and TRBJ1-3; perhaps TRBD1 as D (5 bases). From germline, CDR1 is SEHNR and CDR2 FQNEAQ (reference sequence). V was pared by 3 bases and J by 3 bases, with 9 bases between. The CDR3 length is 14 residues. CDR3 in DNA: TGTGCCAGCAGCTTGGACACCCTTGGAAACACCATATATTTT. Its translation is CASSLDTLGNTIYF. The full variable domain, completed using reference TRBV7-9 and TRBJ1-3, is DTGVSQNPRHKITKRGQNVTFRCDPISEHNRLYWYRQTLGQGPEFLTYFQNEAQLEKSRLLSDRFSAERPKGSFSTLEIQRTEQGDSAMYLCASSLDTLGNTIYFGEGSWLTVV.

The CDR3 protein is CASRLQGGHNYGYTF. The CDR3 region has the DNA TGTGCCAGCAGGCTTCAGGGGGGGCACAACTATGGCTACACCTTC. The chain employs TRBV28 and TRBJ1-2; 7 bases map to TRBD1. The CDR3 has 15 amino acids. From germline, CDR1 is MDHEN and CDR2 SYDVKM. Losses at the gene ends were 6 bases for V and 2 bases for J; bases not matched to a gene: 9.

The gene calls are TRBV6-5 and TRBJ1-1; D is unclear. The CDR3 is made up of 13 amino acids. Between the trimmed V and J ends, which lost 2 bases and 3 bases, there was a span of 7 bases. The V gene's germline CDR1 is MNHEY and CDR2 SVGAGI. The CDR3 sequence is CASSYVGYTEAFF. DNA of the CDR3: TGTGCCAGCAGTTACGTTGGGTACACTGAAGCTTTCTTT.

The chain recombines TRBV6-1 with TRBJ2-6; TRBD1 might be the D (5 bases). Germline V gene data show CDR1 as MNHNS and CDR2 as SASEGT. This CDR3 region has 17 residues. Between the trimmed V and J ends, which lost 2 bases and 2 bases, there was a span of 13 bases. CDR3 coding DNA: TGTGCCAGCAGTGAAAGGGGTAAGACAACTGGGGCCAACGTCCTGACTTTC. This encodes CASSERGKTTGANVLTF.

The chain recombines TRBV4-1 with TRBJ1-1; D is ambiguous. This CDR3 is 13 amino acids long. Germline V gene lookup returns CDR1 MGHRA and CDR2 YSYEKL. Trimming took off 4 bases at V and 1 base at J, with 7 bases between the two ends. Here the CDR3 reads CASSRIGNTEAFF. In DNA form, the CDR3 reads TGCGCCAGCAGCCGAATAGGGAACACTGAAGCTTTCTTT.

The J gene is TRBJ1-2, the V gene TRBV6-2 or TRBV6-3; D perhaps matches TRBD1 (5 bases). The CDR3 is 13 amino acids. Germline CDR1 and CDR2: MNHEY and SVGEGT. V was trimmed by 0 bases and J by 8 bases, leaving 10 bases between them. CDR3 nucleotides: TGTGCCAGCAGTTACTCATCGGGGGTCGGCTACACCTTC. Its translation: CASSYSSGVGYTF.

The V call is TRBV24-1, the J call TRBJ1-2, with D possibly matching TRBD1 (5 bases). V lost 3 bases, J lost 4 bases, and 11 bases lay in between. Germline assignment: CDR1 KGHDR and CDR2 SFDVKD. The CDR3 runs to 14 residues. The CDR3 region has the DNA TGTGCCACCAGTGATGGCGCGGGGCTCTATGGCTACACCTTC. Its protein product is CATSDGAGLYGYTF.

This chain's CDR3 is CASSLKMNEKLFF. The DNA of the CDR3 is TGTGCCAGCAGTCTTAAGATGAATGAAAAACTGTTTTTT. This chain uses TRBV28 with TRBJ1-4, with D unclear. V shed 5 bases and J shed 5 bases, with 9 bases lying between them. CDR3 size: 13 residues. Per the germline V gene, CDR1 is MDHEN and CDR2 is SYDVKM.

CDR3 region: CASSPLKHRGLNYEQYF. DNA of the CDR3: TGTGCCAGCAGCCCCCTAAAGCACAGGGGGCTCAATTACGAGCAGTACTTC. The rearrangement links TRBV16 to TRBJ2-7; TRBD1 aligns across 9 bases. The CDR3 consists of 17 residues. The germline CDR1 and CDR2 sequences are KGHSY and FQNENV. Trimming removed 4 bases from V and 4 bases from J; junction bases left unmatched: 14.

The CDR3 DNA follows: TGCGCCAGCAGCCAAGTTCAAGGACAGGGGGCCTACGAGCAGTACTTC. This sequence encodes CASSQVQGQGAYEQYF. The rearrangement joins TRBV4-1 to TRBJ2-7; 10 bases match TRBD1. Unmatched junction bases numbered 5, after V lost 1 base and J lost 2 bases. Germline-derived CDR1 and CDR2 are MGHRA and YSYEKL. This CDR3 contains 16 residues.

The chain uses TRBV4-3 and TRBJ1-2; 8 bases are shared with TRBD1. V dropped 3 bases and J dropped 4; count of bases not matched to a gene: 4. Germline lookup yields CDR1 LGHNA and CDR2 YSLEER. CDR3 size: 14 residues. CDR3 amino acids: CASSHTGGGYGYTF. CDR3 DNA sequence: TGCGCCAGCAGCCACACAGGGGGTGGCTATGGCTACACCTTC.

J is TRBJ1-1 and V is TRBV29-1; D call uncertain. Germline V lookup: CDR1 SQVTM, CDR2 ANQGSEA. The CDR3 spans 13 residues. V was clipped by 4 bases and J by 1 base, with 10 bases between them. CDR3 DNA sequence: TGCAGCGTTGCGCTCCAAGCGAACACTGAAGCTTTCTTT. Its protein product is CSVALQANTEAFF.

The chain joins TRBV6-5 to TRBJ2-7; D is unresolved. Germline V lookup: CDR1 MNHEY, CDR2 SVGAGI. The germline V and J ends were trimmed by 4 bases and 2 bases, with 15 bases remaining between them. The CDR3 length is 15 residues. The CDR3 coding sequence is TGTGCCAGCAGTTCGACCGGGCCACTCCCCTACGAGCAGTACTTC. This encodes CASSSTGPLPYEQYF.

This clone was seen only once. The rearrangement joins TRBV28 to TRBJ2-6; TRBD2 is a possible D gene (5 bases). V dropped 3 bases and J dropped 4 bases, with 13 bases sitting between them. The CDR3 is made up of 16 amino acids. The germline V gene has CDR1 MDHEN and CDR2 SYDVKM. CDR3 in DNA: TGTGCCAGCAGTTTGGCGGGTGGCTCAGGGGCCAACGTCCTGACTTTC. The encoded protein is CASSLAGGSGANVLTF. Full variable domain (outside the CDR3, taken from reference TRBV28 and TRBJ2-6): DVKVTQSSRYLVKRTGEKVFLECVQDMDHENMFWYRQDPGLGLRLIYFSYDVKMKEKGDIPEGYSVSREKKERFSLILESASTNQTSMYLCASSLAGGSGANVLTFGAGSRLTVL.

The J gene is TRBJ1-2, the V gene TRBV28, with TRBD1 as a possible D gene (6 bases). V lost 3 bases, J lost 6 bases, and 11 bases lay in between. The length of the CDR3 is 13 residues. Per the germline V gene, CDR1 is MDHEN and CDR2 is SYDVKM. The chain's CDR3 is CASSFAGGDGYTF. The CDR3 DNA is TGTGCCAGCAGTTTCGCTGGGGGCGATGGCTACACCTTC.

The genes are TRBV3-1 (or the pseudogene TRBV3-2) and TRBJ1-5; D is perhaps TRBD1 (5 bases). The CDR3 totals 14 residues. Germline loops: CDR1 LGHDT, CDR2 YNNKEL (reference sequence). V dropped 1 base and J dropped 7 bases, with 11 bases sitting between them. The CDR3 protein is CASSQGGHRQPQHF. The CDR3 DNA follows: TGTGCCAGCAGCCAAGGAGGGCACAGGCAGCCCCAGCATTTT.

The V and J genes are TRBV11-2 and TRBJ2-1; TRBD2 might be the D (6 bases). Germline values: CDR1 SGHAT, CDR2 FQNNGV. The CDR3 has 18 amino acids. The V end was cut by 5 bases, the J end by 9 bases, with 29 bases between. CDR3: CASSGRRYGAGTQGEQFF. CDR3 bases: TGTGCCAGCAGCGGGCGGCGGTATGGTGCGGGGACCCAAGGTGAGCAGTTCTTC.

This clone was seen a single time. The V call is TRBV27, the J call TRBJ2-2, with 8 bases that match TRBD2. Germline V CDR1 and CDR2: MNHEY, SMNVEV (reference sequence). Trimming removed 0 bases from V and 2 bases from J; junction bases left unmatched: 2. CDR3 length: 16 residues. The CDR3, as DNA: TGTGCCAGCAGTTTATCTAGCGGGGTAAACACCGGGGAGCTGTTTTTT. Amino acid sequence: CASSLSSGVNTGELFF.

This chain uses TRBV28 with TRBJ2-7; 9 bases fit TRBD2. Germline V gene lookup returns CDR1 MDHEN and CDR2 SYDVKM. The CDR3 totals 17 residues. After removal of 2 bases from V and 0 bases from J, the junction contained 8 bases not matched to a gene. The CDR3 DNA is TGTGCCAGCAGTTTAGGGCGACCAGCGGGGGGCTCCTACGAGCAGTACTTC. This translates into CASSLGRPAGGSYEQYF.